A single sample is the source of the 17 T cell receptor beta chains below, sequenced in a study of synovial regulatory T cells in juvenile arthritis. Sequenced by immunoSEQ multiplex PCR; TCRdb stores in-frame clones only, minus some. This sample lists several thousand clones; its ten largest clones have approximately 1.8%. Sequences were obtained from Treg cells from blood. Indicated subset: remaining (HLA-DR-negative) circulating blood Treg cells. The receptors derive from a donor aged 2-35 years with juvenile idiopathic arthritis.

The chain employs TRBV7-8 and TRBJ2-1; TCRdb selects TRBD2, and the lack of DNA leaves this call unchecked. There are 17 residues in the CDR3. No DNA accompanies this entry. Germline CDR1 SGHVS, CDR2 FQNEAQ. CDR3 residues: CASSPLSLAGVSNEQFF.

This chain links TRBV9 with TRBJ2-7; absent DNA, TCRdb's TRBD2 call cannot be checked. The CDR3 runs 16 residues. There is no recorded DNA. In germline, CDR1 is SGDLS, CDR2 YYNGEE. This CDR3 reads CASSAHSGTIMYEQYF.

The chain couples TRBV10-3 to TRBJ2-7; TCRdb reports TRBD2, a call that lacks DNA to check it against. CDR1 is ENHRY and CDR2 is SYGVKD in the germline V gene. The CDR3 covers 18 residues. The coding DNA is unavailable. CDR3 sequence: CAISVRPGGSGGSYEQYF.

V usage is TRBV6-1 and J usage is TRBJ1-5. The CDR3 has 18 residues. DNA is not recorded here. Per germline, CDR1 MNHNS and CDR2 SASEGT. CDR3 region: CASSERGRALYSNQPQHF.

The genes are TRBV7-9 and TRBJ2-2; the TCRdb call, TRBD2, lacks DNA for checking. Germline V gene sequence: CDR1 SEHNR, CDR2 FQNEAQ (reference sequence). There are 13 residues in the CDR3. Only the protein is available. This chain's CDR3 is CASSRLELGELFF.

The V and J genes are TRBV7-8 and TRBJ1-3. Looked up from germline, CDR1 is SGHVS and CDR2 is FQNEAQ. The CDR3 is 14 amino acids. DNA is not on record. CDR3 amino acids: CASSLPGSGNTIYF.

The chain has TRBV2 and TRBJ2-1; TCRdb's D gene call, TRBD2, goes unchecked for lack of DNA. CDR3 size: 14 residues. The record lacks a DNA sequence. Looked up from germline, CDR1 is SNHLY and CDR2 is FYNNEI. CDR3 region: CASSLGAAYNEQFF.

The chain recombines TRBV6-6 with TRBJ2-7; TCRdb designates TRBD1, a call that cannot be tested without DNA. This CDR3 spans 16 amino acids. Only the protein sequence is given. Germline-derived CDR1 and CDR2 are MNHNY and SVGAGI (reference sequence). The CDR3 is CASSYTPGTVTYEQYF.

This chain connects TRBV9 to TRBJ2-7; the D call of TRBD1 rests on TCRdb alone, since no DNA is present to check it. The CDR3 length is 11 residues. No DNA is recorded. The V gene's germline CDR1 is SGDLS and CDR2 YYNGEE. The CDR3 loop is CASSVGDRGYF.

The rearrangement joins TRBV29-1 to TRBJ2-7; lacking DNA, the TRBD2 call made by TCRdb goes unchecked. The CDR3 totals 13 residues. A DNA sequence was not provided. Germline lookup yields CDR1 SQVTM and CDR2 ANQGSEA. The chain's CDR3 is CSVEDEVSYEQYF.

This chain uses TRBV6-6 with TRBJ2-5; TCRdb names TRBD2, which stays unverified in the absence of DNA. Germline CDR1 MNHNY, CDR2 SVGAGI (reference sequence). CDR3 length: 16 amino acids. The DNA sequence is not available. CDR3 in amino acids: CASSYSKRARSYEQYF.

CDR3: CASSVVTPTGEQFF. The chain employs TRBV9 and TRBJ2-1; TCRdb selects TRBD2, and the lack of DNA leaves this call unchecked. CDR3 length: 14 residues. DNA is not recorded here. Germline assignment: CDR1 SGDLS and CDR2 YYNGEE.

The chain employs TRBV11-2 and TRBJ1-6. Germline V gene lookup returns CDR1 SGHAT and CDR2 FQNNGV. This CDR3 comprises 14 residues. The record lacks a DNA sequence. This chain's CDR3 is CASSSSLSNSPLHF. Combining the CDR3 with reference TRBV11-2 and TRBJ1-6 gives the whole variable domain EAGVAQSPRYKIIEKRQSVAFWCNPISGHATLYWYQQILGQGPKLLIQFQNNGVVDDSQLPKDRFSAERLKGVDSTLKIQPAKLEDSAVYLCASSSSLSNSPLHFGNGTRLTVT.

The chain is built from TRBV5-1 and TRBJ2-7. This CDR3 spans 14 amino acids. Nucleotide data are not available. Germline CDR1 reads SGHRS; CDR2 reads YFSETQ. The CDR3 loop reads CASSLDYGPTEQYF. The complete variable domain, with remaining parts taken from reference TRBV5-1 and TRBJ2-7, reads KAGVTQTPRYLIKTRGQQVTLSCSPISGHRSVSWYQQTPGQGLQFLFEYFSETQRNKGNFPGRFSGRQFSNSRSEMNVSTLELGDSALYLCASSLDYGPTEQYFGPGTRLTVT.

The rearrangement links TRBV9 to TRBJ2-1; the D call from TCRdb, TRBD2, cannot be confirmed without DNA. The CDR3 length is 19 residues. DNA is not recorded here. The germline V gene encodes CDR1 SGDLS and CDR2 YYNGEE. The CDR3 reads CASSPTVRIAGVRHNEQFF.

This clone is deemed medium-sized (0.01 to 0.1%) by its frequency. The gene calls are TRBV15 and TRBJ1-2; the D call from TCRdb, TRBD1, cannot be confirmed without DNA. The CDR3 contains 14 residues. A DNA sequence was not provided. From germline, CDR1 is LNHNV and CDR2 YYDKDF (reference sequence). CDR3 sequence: CATSRDGTLGGYTF.

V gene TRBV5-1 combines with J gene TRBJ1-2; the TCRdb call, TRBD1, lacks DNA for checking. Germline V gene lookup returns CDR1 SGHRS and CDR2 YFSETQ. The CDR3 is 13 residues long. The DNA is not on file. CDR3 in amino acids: CASSPTVNYGYTF.